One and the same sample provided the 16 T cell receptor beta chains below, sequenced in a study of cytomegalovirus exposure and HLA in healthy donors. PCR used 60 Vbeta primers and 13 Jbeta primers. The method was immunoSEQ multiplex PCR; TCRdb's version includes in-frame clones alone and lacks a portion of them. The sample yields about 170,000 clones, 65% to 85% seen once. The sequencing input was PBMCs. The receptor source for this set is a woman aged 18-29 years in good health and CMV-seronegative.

The CDR3 coding sequence is TGCGCCAGCAGCCAGCGGGACCCGCGGGCCGGAGAGCAGTACTTC. This codes for CASSQRDPRAGEQYF. The chain recombines TRBV5-1 with TRBJ2-5; TRBD2 matches 7 bases. Trimming at V came to 4 bases and at J to 11 bases, leaving 17 bases not matched to a gene. CDR1 SGHRS and CDR2 YFSETQ come from the germline V gene. The CDR3 contains 15 residues.

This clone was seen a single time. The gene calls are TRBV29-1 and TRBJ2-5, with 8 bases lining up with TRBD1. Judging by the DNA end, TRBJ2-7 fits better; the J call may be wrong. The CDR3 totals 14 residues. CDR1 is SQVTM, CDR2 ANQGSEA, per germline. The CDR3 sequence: CSVGGQASLYEQYF. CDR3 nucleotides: TGCAGCGTTGGGGGACAGGCGAGCCTCTACGAGCAGTACTTC.

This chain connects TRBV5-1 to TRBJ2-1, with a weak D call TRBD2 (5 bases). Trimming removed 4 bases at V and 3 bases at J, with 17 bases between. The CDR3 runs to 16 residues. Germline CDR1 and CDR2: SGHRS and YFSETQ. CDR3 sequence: CASSPSVRERYNEQFF. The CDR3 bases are TGCGCCAGCAGCCCGTCCGTACGGGAACGCTACAATGAGCAGTTCTTC.

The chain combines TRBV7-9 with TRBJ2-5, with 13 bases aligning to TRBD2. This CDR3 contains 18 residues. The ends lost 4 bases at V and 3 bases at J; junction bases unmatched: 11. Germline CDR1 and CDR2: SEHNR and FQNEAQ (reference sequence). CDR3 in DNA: TGTGCCAGCAGCTCGTCGGGACTAGCGGGGTGGAGAGAAGAGACCCAGTACTTC. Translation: CASSSSGLAGWREETQYF.

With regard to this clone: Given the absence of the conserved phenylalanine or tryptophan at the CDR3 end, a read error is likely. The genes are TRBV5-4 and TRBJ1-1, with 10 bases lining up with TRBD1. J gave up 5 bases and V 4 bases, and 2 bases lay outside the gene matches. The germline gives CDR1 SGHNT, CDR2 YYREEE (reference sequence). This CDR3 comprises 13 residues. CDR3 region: CASSRTGGTEAFL. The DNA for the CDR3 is TGTGCCAGCAGCCGGACAGGGGGTACTGAAGCTTTCCTT.

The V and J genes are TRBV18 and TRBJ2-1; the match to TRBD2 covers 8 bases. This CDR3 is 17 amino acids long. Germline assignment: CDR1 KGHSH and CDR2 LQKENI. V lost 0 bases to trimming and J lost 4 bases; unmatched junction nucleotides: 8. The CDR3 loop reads CASSPPDSQREYNEQFF. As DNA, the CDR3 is TGTGCCAGCTCACCACCCGACTCGCAGCGGGAGTACAATGAGCAGTTCTTC.

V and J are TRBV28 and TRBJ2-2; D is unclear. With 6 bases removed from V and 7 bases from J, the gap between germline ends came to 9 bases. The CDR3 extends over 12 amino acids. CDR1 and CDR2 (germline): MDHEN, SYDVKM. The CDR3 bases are TGTGCCAGCAGCGTAGCCTACGGGGAGCTGTTTTTT. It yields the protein CASSVAYGELFF.

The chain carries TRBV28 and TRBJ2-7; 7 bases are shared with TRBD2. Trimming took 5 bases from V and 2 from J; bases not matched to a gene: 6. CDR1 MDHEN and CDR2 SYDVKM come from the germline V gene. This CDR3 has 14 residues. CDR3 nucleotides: TGTGCCAGCAGTCCCCTAGCGGAAACCTACGAGCAGTACTTC. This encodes CASSPLAETYEQYF.

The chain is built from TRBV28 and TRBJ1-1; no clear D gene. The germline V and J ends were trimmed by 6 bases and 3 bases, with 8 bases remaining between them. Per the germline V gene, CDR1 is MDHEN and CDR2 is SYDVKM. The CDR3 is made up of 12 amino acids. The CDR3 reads CASRQWDTEAFF. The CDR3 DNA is TGTGCCAGCAGACAGTGGGACACTGAAGCTTTCTTT.

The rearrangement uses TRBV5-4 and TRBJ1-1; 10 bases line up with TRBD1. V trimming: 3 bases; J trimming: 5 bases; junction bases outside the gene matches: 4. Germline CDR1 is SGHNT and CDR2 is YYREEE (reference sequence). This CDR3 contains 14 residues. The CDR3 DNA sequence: TGTGCCAGCAGCTCGACAGGGGGCAGGACTGAAGCTTTCTTT. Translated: CASSSTGGRTEAFF.

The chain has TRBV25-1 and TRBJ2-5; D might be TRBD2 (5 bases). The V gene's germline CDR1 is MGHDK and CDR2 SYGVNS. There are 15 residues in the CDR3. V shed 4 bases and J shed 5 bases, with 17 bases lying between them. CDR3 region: CASSALSRRRETQYF. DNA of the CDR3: TGTGCCAGCAGTGCCCTCTCGCGGAGGAGGGAGACCCAGTACTTC. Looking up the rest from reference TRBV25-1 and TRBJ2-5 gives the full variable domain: EADIYQTPRYLVIGTGKKITLECSQTMGHDKMYWYQQDPGMELHLIHYSYGVNSTEKGDLSSESTVSRIRTEHFPLTLESARPSHTSQYLCASSALSRRRETQYFGPGTRLLVL.

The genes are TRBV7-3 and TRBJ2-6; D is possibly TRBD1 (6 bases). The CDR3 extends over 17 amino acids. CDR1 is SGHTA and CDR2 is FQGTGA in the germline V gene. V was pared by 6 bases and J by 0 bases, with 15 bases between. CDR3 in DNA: TGTGCCAGCAGGCAGACAGGCTACTCCTCTGGGGCCAACGTCCTGACTTTC. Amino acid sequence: CASRQTGYSSGANVLTF.

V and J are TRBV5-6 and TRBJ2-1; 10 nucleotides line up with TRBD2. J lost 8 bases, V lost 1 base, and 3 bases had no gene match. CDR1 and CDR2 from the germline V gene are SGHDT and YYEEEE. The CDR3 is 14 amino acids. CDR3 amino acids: CASSLSLAGDEQFF. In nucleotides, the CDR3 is TGTGCCAGCAGCTTGAGTCTAGCGGGGGATGAGCAGTTCTTC.

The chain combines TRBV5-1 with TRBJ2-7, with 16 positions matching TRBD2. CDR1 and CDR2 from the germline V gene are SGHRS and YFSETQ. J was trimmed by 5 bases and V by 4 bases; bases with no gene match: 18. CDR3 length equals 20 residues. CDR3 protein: CASSRTPSGTSGRVSDEQYF. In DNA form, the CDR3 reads TGCGCCAGCAGCAGAACCCCTTCCGGGACTAGCGGGAGGGTTTCGGACGAGCAGTACTTC.

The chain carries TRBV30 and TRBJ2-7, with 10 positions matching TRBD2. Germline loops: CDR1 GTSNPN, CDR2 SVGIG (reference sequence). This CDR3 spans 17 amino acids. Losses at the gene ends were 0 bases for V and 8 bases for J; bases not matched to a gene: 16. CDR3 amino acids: CAWSVPGAGGPLLQQYF. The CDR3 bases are TGTGCCTGGAGTGTACCGGGAGCGGGAGGGCCCCTTCTCCAGCAGTACTTC.

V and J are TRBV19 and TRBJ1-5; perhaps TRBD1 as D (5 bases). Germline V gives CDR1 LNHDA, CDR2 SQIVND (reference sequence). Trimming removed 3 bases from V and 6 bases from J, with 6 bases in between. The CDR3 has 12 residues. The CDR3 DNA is TGTGCCAGTAGTATGGGGGGTCAGCCCCAGCATTTT. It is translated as CASSMGGQPQHF.